The subject of this entry is one T cell receptor (beta chain). What it binds is not known. Time point here: new active TB diagnosis, blood taken before or within 7 days of starting treatment. Each clinical donor contributed on average roughly 92,000 T cells from unsorted cryopreserved PBMC. This sample is drawn from a study of T cells in tuberculosis. Overall study findings and caveats: Active tuberculosis TCR-alpha repertoires lay closer to GMM-specific TCRs than IGRA-negative controls, suggesting clonal expansion.

Clones were sequenced by immunoSEQ multiplex PCR, and TCRdb holds only the in-frame ones, with some missing. The sample includes 30,000 to 35,000 clones, 70% to 90% seen only once; the top ten take roughly 5%. This TCR derives from an adult with tuberculosis. Sequenced material: PBMCs, taken at tuberculosis diagnosis.

CDR3 DNA: TGTGCCAGCCGGGAGATAAATCGGAACACTGAAGCTTTCTTT. It encodes CASREINRNTEAFF. The rearrangement uses TRBV6-1 and TRBJ1-1, with D uncertain. Trimming cost V 8 bases and J 1 base, with 14 bases left between them. The V gene's germline CDR1 is MNHNS and CDR2 SASEGT. The length of the CDR3 is 14 residues.